These 18 T cell receptor beta chains were sequenced from one sample in a study of blood T cell repertoires in COVID-19. The assay was immunoSEQ multiplex PCR, and TCRdb's table has in-frame clones only and misses some. Altogether 210,000 or so clones are present, approximately 80% being singletons, with the ten largest covering roughly 7%. Sequences were obtained from peripheral blood. These receptor sequences come from a woman of 80 years or more with COVID-19, enrolled during active disease.

The chain links TRBV5-6 to TRBJ1-1; D gene ambiguous. V was clipped by 4 bases and J by 0 bases, with 7 bases between them. The V gene's germline CDR1 is SGHDT and CDR2 YYEEEE. CDR3 length: 13 residues. The CDR3 coding sequence is TGTGCCAGCAGCCGGCGGGTGAACACTGAAGCTTTCTTT. This sequence encodes CASSRRVNTEAFF.

The chain has TRBV29-1 and TRBJ1-1; a weak D match, TRBD1 (6 bases). Germline V gives CDR1 SQVTM, CDR2 ANQGSEA. V lost 1 base to trimming and J lost 6 bases, with 9 bases between them. The CDR3 extends over 12 amino acids. CDR3 loop: CSVEGWTAEAFF. The CDR3 DNA sequence: TGCAGCGTTGAAGGGTGGACAGCTGAAGCTTTCTTT.

This chain links TRBV5-1 with TRBJ2-5; a possible D gene is TRBD2 (5 bases). Between the trimmed V and J ends, which lost 0 bases and 2 bases, there was a span of 14 bases. This CDR3 is 16 amino acids long. Germline V gene sequence: CDR1 SGHRS, CDR2 YFSETQ. The CDR3: CASSLGAAGSQETQYF. The CDR3 DNA reads TGCGCCAGCAGCTTGGGGGCGGCGGGCTCTCAAGAGACCCAGTACTTC.

This clone has more than one count but fewer than ten. The V call is TRBV9, the J call TRBJ2-2; TRBD1 might be the D (5 bases). The CDR3 totals 15 residues. Trimming pared 0 bases from V and 5 bases from J, leaving 11 bases between. Germline CDR1 SGDLS, CDR2 YYNGEE. The CDR3 is CASSVAQGLTGELFF. For the CDR3, the DNA is TGTGCCAGCAGCGTAGCTCAGGGTCTGACCGGGGAGCTGTTTTTT. Looking up the rest from reference TRBV9 and TRBJ2-2 gives the full variable domain: DSGVTQTPKHLITATGQRVTLRCSPRSGDLSVYWYQQSLDQGLQFLIQYYNGEERAKGNILERFSAQQFPDLHSELNLSSLELGDSALYFCASSVAQGLTGELFFGEGSRLTVL.

This sequence joins TRBV5-1 and TRBJ2-5, with TRBD2 as a possible D gene (7 bases). Trimming took 4 bases from V and 4 from J, leaving 14 bases between them. Germline CDR1 reads SGHRS; CDR2 reads YFSETQ. The CDR3 has 14 amino acids. The CDR3 sequence: CASSPRGAGETQYF. The CDR3 coding sequence is TGCGCCAGCAGCCCTCGGGGGGCAGGAGAGACCCAGTACTTC.

This rearrangement joins TRBV19 to TRBJ1-1; TRBD1 is a possible D gene (5 bases). The CDR3 totals 13 residues. Trimming shortened V by 4 bases and J by 3 bases, and 9 bases separated the two germline ends. Per germline, CDR1 LNHDA and CDR2 SQIVND (reference sequence). The CDR3 DNA reads as TGTGCCAGTAGTACAGGGACTTACACTGAAGCTTTCTTT. Amino acid sequence: CASSTGTYTEAFF.

The chain carries TRBV10-3 and TRBJ1-1; 8 bases fit TRBD1. V dropped 10 bases and J dropped 1; count of bases not matched to a gene: 11. This CDR3 has 15 amino acids. Germline values: CDR1 ENHRY, CDR2 SYGVKD. The CDR3 DNA is TGTGCCACCCGAGGGACAGGCACAAAGAACACTGAAGCTTTCTTT. Amino acids: CATRGTGTKNTEAFF.

The chain combines TRBV5-5 with TRBJ1-2, with TRBD1 as a possible D gene (5 bases). V was clipped by 4 bases and J by 7 bases, with 11 bases between them. CDR1 is SGHKS and CDR2 is YYEKEE in the germline V gene (reference sequence). This CDR3 has 12 amino acids. The CDR3 spells CASSIGVFGYTF. The CDR3 DNA reads TGTGCCAGCAGCATAGGGGTATTTGGCTACACCTTC.

The chain uses TRBV28 and TRBJ1-4, with 9 bases fitting TRBD1. This CDR3 is built from 17 residues. V gave up 3 bases and J gave up 2 bases; unmatched junction bases: 7. Per germline, CDR1 MDHEN and CDR2 SYDVKM. CDR3 DNA sequence: TGTGCCAGCAGTTTGGTGGGACAGGGTCTGACTAATGAAAAACTGTTTTTT. Amino acids: CASSLVGQGLTNEKLFF.

The chain combines TRBV7-2 with TRBJ1-2; D is unclear. The length of the CDR3 is 15 residues. V was cut by 1 base and J by 7 bases, with 16 bases left in between. From germline, CDR1 is SGHTA and CDR2 FQGNSA. CDR3 amino acids: CASSLGGTVGGGYTF. For the CDR3, the DNA is TGTGCCAGCAGCTTAGGGGGTACGGTTGGAGGTGGCTACACCTTC.

The rearrangement joins TRBV6-5 to TRBJ2-1, with 7 bases identical to TRBD1. Germline assignment: CDR1 MNHEY and CDR2 SVGAGI. V gave up 7 bases and J gave up 0 bases; unmatched junction bases: 6. The CDR3 is 15 residues long. The CDR3 region is CASTRGDSSYNEQFF. CDR3 DNA sequence: TGTGCCAGCACCCGAGGGGACAGCTCCTACAATGAGCAGTTCTTC.

This chain joins TRBV18 and TRBJ2-1, with 10 nucleotides matching TRBD2. Losses at the gene ends were 2 bases for V and 9 bases for J; bases not matched to a gene: 7. The CDR3 is 15 amino acids. Germline loops: CDR1 KGHSH, CDR2 LQKENI. In DNA form, the CDR3 reads TGTGCCAGCTCACCAACGCTAGCGGGAGCTGGTGAGCAGTTCTTC. Protein product: CASSPTLAGAGEQFF.

This clone was picked up many times. This chain joins TRBV6-1 and TRBJ2-3; D unclear. CDR3 length: 14 amino acids. Trimming took off 0 bases at V and 5 bases at J, with 9 bases between the two ends. Germline CDR1 reads MNHNS; CDR2 reads SASEGT. This chain's CDR3 is CASSEARLRDTQYF. The CDR3 region has the DNA TGTGCCAGCAGTGAAGCGCGGCTTCGAGATACGCAGTATTTT.

The chain uses TRBV6-5 and TRBJ1-2; the D is unclear. This CDR3 is built from 15 residues. With 0 bases removed from V and 4 bases from J, the gap between germline ends came to 12 bases. Germline lookup yields CDR1 MNHEY and CDR2 SVGAGI. CDR3 amino acids: CASSYSIGRSYGYTF. CDR3 nucleotide sequence: TGTGCCAGCAGTTACTCGATTGGGAGGAGCTATGGCTACACCTTC.

The chain combines TRBV7-9 with TRBJ1-2; D ambiguous. Germline V lookup: CDR1 SEHNR, CDR2 FQNEAQ (reference sequence). This CDR3 is 15 amino acids long. V was trimmed by 1 base and J by 5 bases, leaving 14 bases between them. The CDR3 coding sequence is TGTGCCAGCAGCTTAGATGCCGCCCGAGGATATGGCTACACCTTC. Translated: CASSLDAARGYGYTF.

This clone was observed once. The chain joins TRBV28 to TRBJ2-7, with 7 bases lining up with TRBD1. CDR3 length: 14 amino acids. The V and J ends lost 6 bases and 2 bases, in that order; junction bases with no gene match: 7. The germline V gene has CDR1 MDHEN and CDR2 SYDVKM. The CDR3 protein is CASSLRGPTYEQYF. For the CDR3, the DNA is TGTGCCAGCAGCCTAAGGGGGCCCACCTACGAGCAGTACTTC.

This clone has a single count. The CDR3 loop is CASIRQSDSYEQYF. DNA for the CDR3: TGTGCCAGCATTAGACAGTCAGACTCCTACGAGCAGTACTTC. The chain combines TRBV2 with TRBJ2-7, with D perhaps TRBD1 (5 bases). The CDR3 is 14 residues long. Germline CDR1 and CDR2: SNHLY and FYNNEI. With 7 bases removed from V and 0 bases from J, the gap between germline ends came to 13 bases.

A note on this clone: This CDR3 is also generated by other DNA sequences in the sample. The CDR3 protein is CASSLLGGNTEAFF. Here the CDR3 DNA reads TGTGCCAGCAGCTTACTGGGGGGAAACACTGAAGCTTTCTTT. V and J are TRBV7-3 and TRBJ1-1, with D possibly TRBD1 on 5 matching bases. Germline loops: CDR1 SGHTA, CDR2 FQGTGA. CDR3 size: 14 residues. V dropped 2 bases and J dropped 2 bases, with 9 bases sitting between them.